Listed below are T cell receptor beta chains from one sample, sequenced in a study of cytomegalovirus exposure and HLA in healthy donors. Produced via immunoSEQ multiplex PCR; TCRdb's table is partial and in-frame only. The sample consists of about 200,000 clones, approximately 78% of them appearing once. The sample consisted of PBMCs. These receptors all stem from a woman in her twenties or thirties in good health and CMV-seropositive. Each CDR3 is given with its conserved first and last residue. The D gene is left open where the match is weak. Some rows have no size entry. The others give once, few or many, or a class for an expanded clone.

TRBV7-9	.	.	TRBJ2-1	CASSPVGSSYNEQFF	TGTGCCAGCAGCCCGGTCGGGAGCTCCTACAATGAGCAGTTCTTC
TRBV29-1	TRBD1	few	TRBJ2-3	CSVKKRGQGVDTQYF	TGCAGCGTTAAAAAAAGGGGACAGGGCGTTGATACGCAGTATTTT
TRBV5-1	TRBD2	few	TRBJ2-2	CASSLLTSGGAGELFF	TGCGCCAGCAGCTTACTGACTAGCGGCGGGGCCGGGGAGCTGTTTTTT
TRBV27	TRBD2	.	TRBJ2-1	CASSSLAGGRNEQFF	TGTGCCAGCAGTTCACTAGCGGGAGGTAGGAATGAGCAGTTCTTC
TRBV21-1	.	.	TRBJ2-7	CASSSDAGPLYEQYF	TGTGCCAGCAGCTCCGATGCGGGCCCTCTTTACGAGCAGTACTTC
TRBV29-1	.	few	TRBJ2-1	CSVVSRVNNEQFF	TGCAGCGTTGTGTCGAGGGTAAACAATGAGCAGTTCTTC
TRBV10-3	TRBD2	.	TRBJ2-1	CAIRVAGGHSEQFF	TGTGCCATCAGGGTAGCGGGGGGCCACAGTGAGCAGTTCTTC
TRBV1	.	few	TRBJ1-5	CTSSQERGPGGWSNQPQHF	TGCACCAGCAGCCAAGAGAGGGGCCCAGGGGGATGGAGCAATCAGCCCCAGCATTTT
TRBV18	.	.	TRBJ1-5	CASSLQGIHQPQHF	TGTGCCAGCTCATTACAGGGAATCCATCAGCCCCAGCATTTT
TRBV4-1	.	.	TRBJ1-1	CASSQPLSWAGNTEAFF	TGCGCCAGCAGCCAACCCCTCTCCTGGGCAGGCAACACTGAAGCTTTCTTT
TRBV7-3	TRBD2	.	TRBJ2-1	CASSSLAGAYNEQFF	TGTGCCAGCAGCTCCCTAGCGGGTGCCTACAATGAGCAGTTCTTC
TRBV2	.	.	TRBJ1-1	CASSVQGNTEAFF	TGTGCCAGCAGTGTACAGGGGAACACTGAAGCTTTCTTT
TRBV5-4	TRBD1	.	TRBJ2-2	CASSYRGLEAGELFF	TGTGCCAGCAGCTACAGGGGGCTGGAGGCCGGGGAGCTGTTTTTT
TRBV6-6	.	once	TRBJ2-7	CASSYGGTSYEQYF	TGTGCCAGCAGTTACGGAGGGACCTCCTACGAGCAGTACTTC